The 8 T cell receptor beta chains listed next were all sequenced from one sample in a study of CD8 T cells in ankylosing spondylitis. Each CDR3 protein is one row after TCRdb ran MiXCR on the 5' RACE reads. The sample has 230,000 or so distinct CDR3 sequences, about 20% seen once. Sequencing was done on a sample of blood, either unsorted or a sorted T cell fraction (not recorded which). These receptor sequences come from a male donor with ankylosing spondylitis or in good health (not recorded which).

This clonotype occurred a few times. The chain uses TRBV4-1 and TRBJ1-5; D remains unclear. CDR1 is MGHRA, CDR2 YSYEKL, per germline. Deletions cut 1 base from V and 1 base from J, with 5 bases between. The CDR3 runs to 14 residues. The CDR3 protein is CASSQVRSNQPQHF. The CDR3 DNA reads as TGCGCCAGCAGCCAAGTCAGGAGCAATCAGCCCCAGCATTTT.

This clonotype was observed a few times. The genes are TRBV5-1 and TRBJ2-1; a weak D match, TRBD2 (5 bases). The CDR3 extends over 13 amino acids. Germline V gene lookup returns CDR1 SGHRS and CDR2 YFSETQ. V gave up 6 bases and J gave up 4 bases, with 11 bases separating them. The CDR3 nucleotides are TGCGCCAGCAAATCGGGGAATTACAATGAGCAGTTCTTC. Its protein is CASKSGNYNEQFF. The full variable domain, in which reference TRBV5-1 and TRBJ2-1 provide the parts outside the CDR3, is KAGVTQTPRYLIKTRGQQVTLSCSPISGHRSVSWYQQTPGQGLQFLFEYFSETQRNKGNFPGRFSGRQFSNSRSEMNVSTLELGDSALYLCASKSGNYNEQFFGPGTRLTVL.

This clonotype has only a few counts. This chain uses TRBV28 with TRBJ2-3; unclear D gene. Trimming pared 6 bases from V and 5 bases from J, leaving 6 bases between. The germline V gene has CDR1 MDHEN and CDR2 SYDVKM. CDR3 length: 11 residues. Written as DNA, the CDR3 is TGTGCCAGCAGCCAATTAGATACGCAGTATTTT. As protein: CASSQLDTQYF.

The J gene is TRBJ2-5, the V gene TRBV5-1; 14 bases fit TRBD2. V lost 4 bases to trimming and J lost 4 bases; unmatched junction nucleotides: 9. This CDR3 is built from 17 residues. Germline V gene sequence: CDR1 SGHRS, CDR2 YFSETQ. The chain's CDR3 is CASSPDIGLAGGETQYF. The DNA for the CDR3 is TGCGCCAGCAGCCCGGACATCGGACTAGCGGGAGGAGAGACCCAGTACTTC.

The gene calls are TRBV7-2 and TRBJ1-1; the D is unclear. V was clipped by 3 bases and J by 6 bases, with 14 bases between them. Germline CDR1 reads SGHTA; CDR2 reads FQGNSA. This CDR3 contains 14 residues. DNA for the CDR3: TGTGCCAGCAGCTTTAGAGTGGGCAGTTCTGAAGCTTTCTTT. Its protein is CASSFRVGSSEAFF.

This sequence joins TRBV20-1 and TRBJ2-7, with TRBD2 matching over 8 bases. The junction had 10 bases not matched to a gene; V was cut back by 6 bases and J by 3 bases. There are 14 residues in the CDR3. In germline, CDR1 is DFQATT, CDR2 SNEGSKA (reference sequence). The CDR3 DNA reads as TGCAGTGCCACGACCGGGACTAGTCTCTACGAGCAGTACTTC. Encoded protein: CSATTGTSLYEQYF.

This clonotype appeared a single time. Germline is not matched at one junction end, which may reflect a read error. This chain uses TRBV6-2 or TRBV6-3 with TRBJ2-1; TRBD2 agrees at 7 bases. The CDR3 runs to 16 residues. Germline lookup yields CDR1 MNHEY and CDR2 SVGEGT. The CDR3 DNA reads TGTGCCGGCAGTTCCCGGACTAGTCTGTATCTCAATGAGCAGTTCTTC. Encoded protein: CAGSSRTSLYLNEQFF.

J is TRBJ2-7 and V is TRBV7-9; D may be TRBD1 (5 bases). The germline V gene has CDR1 SEHNR and CDR2 FQNEAQ (reference sequence). The CDR3 loop spans 12 amino acids. The germline V and J ends were trimmed by 4 bases and 4 bases, with 8 bases remaining between them. CDR3 bases: TGTGCCAGCAGCTCACCAGGGTACGAGCAGTACTTC. It codes for CASSSPGYEQYF.